These 32 T cell receptor beta chains share one sample of origin, sequenced in a study of blood T cell repertoires in COVID-19. This table comes from immunoSEQ multiplex PCR, and its TCRdb copy is limited to in-frame clones, with some not included. Of around 75,000 clones listed, less than 85% are singletons. Sequenced material: peripheral blood. The receptors here all came from a woman of 80 years or more with active or convalescent COVID-19.

The chain employs TRBV28 and TRBJ1-1; D is uncertain. V was pared by 3 bases and J by 10 bases, with 18 bases between. This CDR3 has 14 amino acids. Germline V gives CDR1 MDHEN, CDR2 SYDVKM. CDR3 bases: TGTGCCAGCAGTTTGTCGGACGGACGGGGAGGAGCTTTCTTT. Translated, it gives CASSLSDGRGGAFF.

This chain joins TRBV29-1 and TRBJ1-2; 7 nucleotides line up with TRBD1. The CDR3 contains 16 residues. Germline V lookup: CDR1 SQVTM, CDR2 ANQGSEA. Trimming at V came to 7 bases and at J to 4 bases, leaving 18 bases not matched to a gene. The CDR3 reads CSAGGVSTGYFYGYTF. The CDR3 DNA is TGCAGCGCCGGGGGCGTTTCGACAGGGTACTTCTATGGCTACACCTTC.

The chain joins TRBV9 to TRBJ2-1, with 10 bases aligning to TRBD2. V was clipped by 3 bases and J by 9 bases; unmatched bases: 15. Per the germline V gene, CDR1 is SGDLS and CDR2 is YYNGEE. The CDR3 extends over 17 amino acids. For the CDR3, the DNA is TGTGCCAGCAGCGCTCACGAAGCGGGGGGGCCTTCATCTGAGCAGTTCTTC. Its translation is CASSAHEAGGPSSEQFF.

This clone was observed a handful of times. The chain carries TRBV19 and TRBJ1-1; D is undetermined. This CDR3 has 16 residues. The V and J ends lost 0 bases and 1 base respectively, with 12 bases between them. Germline CDR1 is LNHDA and CDR2 is SQIVND (reference sequence). The CDR3 sequence is CASSIDQRLSNTEAFF. The CDR3 DNA follows: TGTGCCAGTAGTATAGATCAGAGGTTATCGAACACTGAAGCTTTCTTT.

This clone was seen just once. The rearrangement uses TRBV28 and TRBJ2-7; 8 nucleotides line up with TRBD2. V was clipped by 6 bases and J by 8 bases; unmatched bases: 15. Germline CDR1 is MDHEN and CDR2 is SYDVKM. The CDR3 totals 15 residues. CDR3: CASSSTREASRKQYF. DNA of the CDR3: TGTGCCAGCAGCTCTACGCGGGAGGCCTCCCGCAAGCAGTACTTC.

This clone has just a few counts. The chain links TRBV5-6 to TRBJ1-4; no definite D call. From germline, CDR1 is SGHDT and CDR2 YYEEEE. The CDR3 consists of 13 residues. Trimming took off 3 bases at V and 4 bases at J, with 7 bases between the two ends. CDR3 amino acids: CASSYSINEKLFF. The CDR3 nucleotides are TGTGCCAGCAGCTACAGTATTAATGAAAAACTGTTTTTT. Full variable domain (remainder filled in from reference TRBV5-6 and TRBJ1-4): DAGVTQSPTHLIKTRGQQVTLRCSPKSGHDTVSWYQQALGQGPQFIFQYYEEEERQRGNFPDRFSGHQFPNYSSELNVNALLLGDSALYLCASSYSINEKLFFGSGTQLSVL.

The CDR3 spells CASTNDRGYEQYF. Here the CDR3 DNA reads TGTGCCAGCACCAACGACAGAGGCTACGAGCAGTACTTC. The chain combines TRBV5-6 with TRBJ2-7, with TRBD1 as a possible D gene (5 bases). The V end lost 6 bases, the J end lost 3 bases, and 13 bases lay between the germline ends. The V gene's germline CDR1 is SGHDT and CDR2 YYEEEE. This CDR3 contains 13 residues. Full variable domain (rest looked up from reference TRBV5-6 and TRBJ2-7): DAGVTQSPTHLIKTRGQQVTLRCSPKSGHDTVSWYQQALGQGPQFIFQYYEEEERQRGNFPDRFSGHQFPNYSSELNVNALLLGDSALYLCASTNDRGYEQYFGPGTRLTVT.

The genes are TRBV10-3 and TRBJ2-2, with 7 bases aligning to TRBD2. This CDR3 region has 14 residues. V lost 7 bases to trimming and J lost 6 bases; unmatched junction nucleotides: 8. Per germline, CDR1 ENHRY and CDR2 SYGVKD. The CDR3 reads CAIMGGRWAGELFF. The CDR3 bases are TGTGCCATCATGGGCGGGAGATGGGCCGGGGAGCTGTTTTTT.

This rearrangement joins TRBV11-3 to TRBJ2-2, with TRBD2 matching 8 bases. This CDR3 spans 16 amino acids. Per germline, CDR1 SGHNT and CDR2 YENEEA. With 5 bases clipped from V and 0 bases from J, the junction kept 5 bases outside the gene matches. CDR3 coding DNA: TGTGCCAGCAGCCTACATAGCGGGGCGAACACCGGGGAGCTGTTTTTT. This translates into CASSLHSGANTGELFF.

The rearrangement links TRBV5-5 to TRBJ2-2; 14 nucleotides match TRBD2. Germline V CDR1 and CDR2: SGHKS, YYEKEE (reference sequence). The CDR3 is 20 amino acids. J was trimmed by 2 bases and V by 4 bases; bases with no gene match: 13. CDR3 in DNA: TGTGCCAGCAGCAACCTTCCCCCGACTAGCGGGGGGGCAAACACCGGGGAGCTGTTTTTT. Encoded protein: CASSNLPPTSGGANTGELFF.

This clone was detected once. V gene TRBV7-9 combines with J gene TRBJ2-1, with 11 positions matching TRBD2. The germline V gene encodes CDR1 SEHNR and CDR2 FQNEAQ (reference sequence). V was clipped by 5 bases and J by 8 bases; unmatched bases: 8. The CDR3 contains 15 residues. The CDR3 sequence: CASSPGLAAYHEQFF. As DNA, the CDR3 is TGTGCCAGCAGCCCGGGACTAGCGGCGTACCATGAGCAGTTCTTC.

The chain joins TRBV28 to TRBJ1-5; 8 bases match TRBD1. Germline V CDR1 and CDR2: MDHEN, SYDVKM. This CDR3 region has 15 residues. V was clipped by 7 bases and J by 4 bases; unmatched bases: 9. The CDR3 spells CASNWAGGRNQPQHF. CDR3 in DNA: TGTGCCAGCAACTGGGCAGGGGGCAGGAATCAGCCCCAGCATTTT.

This sequence joins TRBV7-2 and TRBJ2-7, with 9 bases that match TRBD1. There are 15 residues in the CDR3. Trimming at V came to 7 bases and at J to 5 bases, leaving 12 bases not matched to a gene. Germline assignment: CDR1 SGHTA and CDR2 FQGNSA. The CDR3 DNA reads as TGTGCCAGCACCATACCGGGACAGGGACCCCACGAGCAGTACTTC. Protein: CASTIPGQGPHEQYF.

This chain uses TRBV25-1 with TRBJ2-5, with 8 bases identical to TRBD2. Germline loops: CDR1 MGHDK, CDR2 SYGVNS. Trimming removed 6 bases from V and 0 bases from J; junction bases left unmatched: 6. The CDR3 consists of 15 residues. This CDR3 reads CASSTSGWYQETQYF. For the CDR3, the DNA is TGTGCCAGCAGCACTAGCGGCTGGTACCAAGAGACCCAGTACTTC.

The rearrangement joins TRBV10-3 to TRBJ1-2; TRBD1 matches at 11 bases. The CDR3 has 15 amino acids. Germline V gene lookup returns CDR1 ENHRY and CDR2 SYGVKD. Unmatched junction bases numbered 5, after V lost 0 bases and J lost 8 bases. The CDR3 reads CAISESGTGGRGYTF. CDR3 sequence (DNA): TGTGCCATCAGTGAGTCTGGGACAGGGGGTCGGGGCTACACCTTC.

The chain joins TRBV30 to TRBJ1-4; D gene uncertain. The length of the CDR3 is 12 residues. V was clipped by 0 bases and J by 14 bases, with 13 bases between them. Germline CDR1 and CDR2: GTSNPN and SVGIG (reference sequence). CDR3 sequence reads: CAWSVGLGSLFF. The CDR3 region has the DNA TGTGCCTGGAGTGTAGGACTAGGGAGTCTGTTTTTT.

This chain links TRBV7-2 with TRBJ2-7; D possibly corresponds to TRBD1 (6 bases). V lost 5 bases and J lost 3, with 20 bases in between. Per germline, CDR1 SGHTA and CDR2 FQGNSA. CDR3 length: 16 residues. The CDR3 bases are TGTGCCAGCAGCCCCCCCAGGGGTGGACCCAACTACGAGCAGTACTTC. It encodes CASSPPRGGPNYEQYF.

This clone has only one observation. This rearrangement joins TRBV4-3 to TRBJ2-7, with D unclear. The V gene's germline CDR1 is LGHNA and CDR2 YSLEER. The CDR3 contains 13 residues. V lost 0 bases and J 6 bases, leaving 9 bases between the germline ends. Here the CDR3 DNA reads TGCGCCAGCAGCCAAGATATACGGAGCGAGCAGTACTTC. Translating gives CASSQDIRSEQYF.

The rearrangement links TRBV5-1 to TRBJ1-2, with a possible D match to TRBD1 (5 bases). The ends were cut back, 0 bases at V and 6 bases at J, with 12 bases in the middle. This CDR3 region has 14 residues. The V gene's germline CDR1 is SGHRS and CDR2 YFSETQ. The CDR3 protein is CASSLGAGYDGYTF. Written as DNA, the CDR3 is TGCGCCAGCAGCTTGGGGGCAGGGTACGATGGCTACACCTTC.

The chain couples TRBV4-3 to TRBJ2-3; 7 nucleotides match TRBD2. This CDR3 region has 15 residues. V lost 1 base to trimming and J lost 6 bases; unmatched junction nucleotides: 7. CDR1 and CDR2 from the germline V gene are LGHNA and YSLEER. The CDR3 region has the DNA TGCGCCAGCAGCCAAGGCTGGGGAGGGATCGATACGCAGTATTTT. Translated: CASSQGWGGIDTQYF.

The sample holds one count of this clone. The genes are TRBV28 and TRBJ2-1; D remains unclear. V shed 5 bases and J shed 4 bases, with 6 bases lying between them. Germline V gene data show CDR1 as MDHEN and CDR2 as SYDVKM. This CDR3 has 12 amino acids. CDR3 residues: CASSDQYNEQFF. The DNA of the CDR3 is TGTGCCAGCAGTGATCAGTACAATGAGCAGTTCTTC.

The chain couples TRBV27 to TRBJ2-7; possibly TRBD2 for D (6 bases). Germline V lookup: CDR1 MNHEY, CDR2 SMNVEV (reference sequence). V gave up 4 bases and J gave up 2 bases, with 15 bases separating them. This CDR3 region has 15 residues. CDR3 sequence: CASSSWTTKTYEQYF. The CDR3 DNA follows: TGTGCCAGCAGTTCCTGGACTACCAAAACCTACGAGCAGTACTTC.

The chain joins TRBV7-2 to TRBJ2-2, with D tentatively TRBD1 (5 bases). The CDR3 runs 13 residues. V was clipped by 3 bases and J by 4 bases, with 6 bases between them. Germline values: CDR1 SGHTA, CDR2 FQGNSA. CDR3 bases: TGTGCCAGCAGCTTCACAGGCACCGGGGAGCTGTTTTTT. This codes for CASSFTGTGELFF.

The V gene is TRBV5-1, the J gene TRBJ2-5; D might be TRBD1 (5 bases). The germline CDR1 and CDR2 sequences are SGHRS and YFSETQ. The CDR3 extends over 14 amino acids. V was cut by 0 bases and J by 3 bases, with 9 bases left in between. CDR3 in DNA: TGCGCCAGCAGCTTGGTAAGGGGTGAAGAGACCCAGTACTTC. As protein: CASSLVRGEETQYF.

The genes are TRBV28 and TRBJ2-1, with 11 bases lining up with TRBD2. V lost 6 bases, J lost 7 bases, and 11 bases stayed unmatched. CDR1 and CDR2 (germline): MDHEN, SYDVKM. CDR3 length: 16 amino acids. The CDR3 nucleotides are TGTGCCAGCAGGGCTCCTTTAGCGGGAGGGCCTAATGAGCAGTTCTTC. Amino acids: CASRAPLAGGPNEQFF.

The chain combines TRBV7-9 with TRBJ2-3; 10 positions match TRBD2. V was pared by 4 bases and J by 1 base, with 2 bases of the junction left unmatched. The CDR3 length is 15 residues. In germline, CDR1 is SEHNR, CDR2 FQNEAQ (reference sequence). CDR3 coding DNA: TGTGCCAGCAGCTACAGCGGGGGGGGCACAGATACGCAGTATTTT. Protein sequence: CASSYSGGGTDTQYF. The variable domain in full, with the rest retrieved from reference TRBV7-9 and TRBJ2-3, is DTGVSQNPRHKITKRGQNVTFRCDPISEHNRLYWYRQTLGQGPEFLTYFQNEAQLEKSRLLSDRFSAERPKGSFSTLEIQRTEQGDSAMYLCASSYSGGGTDTQYFGPGTRLTVL.

The chain joins TRBV2 to TRBJ1-3; TRBD1 matches 7 bases. The germline V gene encodes CDR1 SNHLY and CDR2 FYNNEI. J lost 1 base, V lost 6 bases, and 9 bases had no gene match. This CDR3 has 16 residues. The DNA of the CDR3 is TGTGCCAGCAGAGATAAAGACAGGGTTTCTGGAAACACCATATATTTT. Translation gives CASRDKDRVSGNTIYF. The whole variable domain, filled in from reference TRBV2 and TRBJ1-3, reads EPEVTQTPSHQVTQMGQEVILRCVPISNHLYFYWYRQILGQKVEFLVSFYNNEISEKSEIFDDQFSVERPDGSNFTLKIRSTKLEDSAMYFCASRDKDRVSGNTIYFGEGSWLTVV.

The chain carries TRBV5-1 and TRBJ1-2, with 11 positions matching TRBD1. CDR3 length: 14 amino acids. After removal of 7 bases from V and 2 bases from J, the junction contained 4 bases not matched to a gene. Germline CDR1 is SGHRS and CDR2 is YFSETQ. DNA of the CDR3: TGCGCCAGCTCGGGACAGGGGGGGAACTATGGCTACACCTTC. This gives the protein CASSGQGGNYGYTF.

V usage is TRBV9 and J usage is TRBJ2-4; 10 bases agree with TRBD1. The germline V gene encodes CDR1 SGDLS and CDR2 YYNGEE. This CDR3 has 16 residues. J lost 8 bases, V lost 4 bases, and 12 bases had no gene match. CDR3 sequence reads: CASSIRQGALEDIQYF. The CDR3 coding sequence is TGTGCCAGCAGCATCCGACAGGGGGCCTTGGAGGACATTCAGTACTTC.

V usage is TRBV9 and J usage is TRBJ1-1; possible D gene TRBD1, 6 bases. V lost 4 bases, J lost 5 bases, and 15 bases lay in between. This CDR3 comprises 14 residues. Per the germline V gene, CDR1 is SGDLS and CDR2 is YYNGEE. The CDR3 DNA reads TGTGCCAGCAGCCCCTGGACAGTAGGTACTGAAGCTTTCTTT. Amino acid sequence: CASSPWTVGTEAFF.

The chain has TRBV12-3 or TRBV12-4 and TRBJ1-1; 9 positions match TRBD1. V was clipped by 6 bases and J by 4 bases; unmatched bases: 3. The CDR3 has 13 residues. The chain's CDR3 is CASRVTGGTEAFF. In DNA form, the CDR3 reads TGTGCCAGCAGGGTGACAGGGGGCACTGAAGCTTTCTTT.

This clone was seen a few times. The chain uses TRBV29-1 and TRBJ2-3, with D maybe TRBD1 (6 bases). The germline CDR1 and CDR2 sequences are SQVTM and ANQGSEA. This CDR3 comprises 13 residues. Trimming pared 6 bases from V and 4 bases from J, leaving 14 bases between. This CDR3 is CSVAQGMADTQYF. CDR3 DNA sequence: TGCAGCGTGGCACAGGGAATGGCAGATACGCAGTATTTT.